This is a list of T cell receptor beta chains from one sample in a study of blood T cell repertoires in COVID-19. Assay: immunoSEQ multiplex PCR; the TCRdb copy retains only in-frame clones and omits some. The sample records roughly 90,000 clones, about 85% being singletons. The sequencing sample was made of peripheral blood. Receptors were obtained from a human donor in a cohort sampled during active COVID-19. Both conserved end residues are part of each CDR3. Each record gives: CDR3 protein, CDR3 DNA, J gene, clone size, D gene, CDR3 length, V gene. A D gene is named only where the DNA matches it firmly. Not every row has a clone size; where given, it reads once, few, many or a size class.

CDR3 protein: CASSYPGTGNMNTEAFF
CDR3 DNA: TGTGCCAGCAGTTACCCGGGGACAGGTAACATGAACACTGAAGCTTTCTTT
J gene: TRBJ1-1
clone size: NA
D gene: TRBD1
CDR3 length: 17
V gene: TRBV6-2/TRBV6-3

CDR3 protein: CVLGGISYGYTF
CDR3 DNA: TGTGTCCTCGGGGGGATAAGCTATGGCTACACCTTC
J gene: TRBJ1-2
clone size: NA
D gene: NA
CDR3 length: 12
V gene: TRBV7-5

CDR3 protein: CASSYLAWDGYTF
CDR3 DNA: TGTGCCAGCAGTTACTTAGCCTGGGATGGCTACACCTTC
J gene: TRBJ1-2
clone size: medium-sized
D gene: NA
CDR3 length: 13
V gene: TRBV6-6

CDR3 protein: CASSLDRDHSPLHF
CDR3 DNA: TGTGCCAGCAGCTTGGACAGGGACCACTCACCCCTCCACTTT
J gene: TRBJ1-6
clone size: NA
D gene: NA
CDR3 length: 14
V gene: TRBV5-4

CDR3 protein: CASSPPREAPNGYTF
CDR3 DNA: TGTGCCAGCAGCCCCCCAAGAGAGGCCCCCAACGGCTACACCTTC
J gene: TRBJ1-2
clone size: NA
D gene: NA
CDR3 length: 15
V gene: TRBV7-2

CDR3 protein: CASSFGSQSSYNEQFF
CDR3 DNA: TGTGCCAGCAGTTTTGGCTCGCAGTCCTCCTACAATGAGCAGTTCTTC
J gene: TRBJ2-1
clone size: once
D gene: NA
CDR3 length: 16
V gene: TRBV27

CDR3 protein: CASSLDRGLTDTQYF
CDR3 DNA: TGTGCCAGCAGCTTAGACAGGGGTCTGACAGATACGCAGTATTTT
J gene: TRBJ2-3
clone size: NA
D gene: TRBD1
CDR3 length: 15
V gene: TRBV7-2

CDR3 protein: CATSRDRGLPGGLREQYF
CDR3 DNA: TGTGCCACCAGCAGAGATCGGGGCCTACCCGGAGGGCTACGAGAGCAGTACTTC
J gene: TRBJ2-7
clone size: NA
D gene: NA
CDR3 length: 18
V gene: TRBV15

CDR3 protein: CASSQIRNSRNGQYF
CDR3 DNA: TGTGCCAGCAGTCAGATAAGGAATAGCCGCAACGGGCAGTACTTC
J gene: TRBJ2-7
clone size: once
D gene: NA
CDR3 length: 15
V gene: TRBV6-2/TRBV6-3

CDR3 protein: CASSVARQANTGELFF
CDR3 DNA: TGTGCCAGCAGCGTAGCCAGACAGGCGAACACCGGGGAGCTGTTTTTT
J gene: TRBJ2-2
clone size: NA
D gene: NA
CDR3 length: 16
V gene: TRBV9

CDR3 protein: CASSPGLAPDTQYF
CDR3 DNA: TGTGCCAGCAGCCCCGGACTAGCCCCAGATACGCAGTATTTT
J gene: TRBJ2-3
clone size: NA
D gene: TRBD2
CDR3 length: 14
V gene: TRBV7-3

CDR3 protein: CASSYRTGLEAFF
CDR3 DNA: TGTGCCAGCAGCTACCGGACAGGGCTCGAAGCTTTCTTT
J gene: TRBJ1-1
clone size: once
D gene: TRBD1
CDR3 length: 13
V gene: TRBV7-9

CDR3 protein: CASSQGISGGYEQYF
CDR3 DNA: TGCGCCAGCAGCCAAGGCATTAGCGGGGGTTACGAGCAGTACTTC
J gene: TRBJ2-7
clone size: NA
D gene: TRBD2
CDR3 length: 15
V gene: TRBV4-1

CDR3 protein: CASNPGEGEQYF
CDR3 DNA: TGTGCCAGCAATCCAGGGGAAGGCGAGCAGTACTTC
J gene: TRBJ2-7
clone size: once
D gene: NA
CDR3 length: 12
V gene: TRBV6-6

CDR3 protein: CASRVRGEVSNQPQHF
CDR3 DNA: TGTGCCAGCAGGGTCAGGGGGGAGGTGAGCAATCAGCCCCAGCATTTT
J gene: TRBJ1-5
clone size: NA
D gene: TRBD1
CDR3 length: 16
V gene: TRBV7-3

CDR3 protein: CASSVGSSSTDTQYF
CDR3 DNA: TGTGCCAGCAGCGTAGGGTCTAGTTCCACAGATACGCAGTATTTT
J gene: TRBJ2-3
clone size: NA
D gene: NA
CDR3 length: 15
V gene: TRBV9

CDR3 protein: CATSREGGFTEAFF
CDR3 DNA: TGTGCCACCAGCAGAGAGGGAGGGTTCACTGAAGCTTTCTTT
J gene: TRBJ1-1
clone size: NA
D gene: NA
CDR3 length: 14
V gene: TRBV15

CDR3 protein: CASSVPGQGFTNYGYTF
CDR3 DNA: TGTGCCAGTAGCGTGCCGGGACAGGGGTTTACTAACTATGGCTACACCTTC
J gene: TRBJ1-2
clone size: NA
D gene: TRBD1
CDR3 length: 17
V gene: TRBV19

CDR3 protein: CASSYAGTSSYEQYF
CDR3 DNA: TGCGCCAGCAGCTATGCCGGGACTAGCAGTTACGAGCAGTACTTC
J gene: TRBJ2-7
clone size: once
D gene: TRBD2
CDR3 length: 15
V gene: TRBV4-3

CDR3 protein: CASSQGYNEQFF
CDR3 DNA: TGTGCCAGCAGCCAGGGATACAATGAGCAGTTCTTC
J gene: TRBJ2-1
clone size: NA
D gene: NA
CDR3 length: 12
V gene: TRBV27

CDR3 protein: CASSMPTGVYGYTF
CDR3 DNA: TGTGCCAGCAGTATGCCGACAGGGGTCTATGGCTACACCTTC
J gene: TRBJ1-2
clone size: NA
D gene: TRBD1
CDR3 length: 14
V gene: TRBV2

CDR3 protein: CATSRDSFPRGNQPQHF
CDR3 DNA: TGTGCCACCAGCAGAGATTCCTTTCCCAGGGGCAATCAGCCCCAGCATTTT
J gene: TRBJ1-5
clone size: NA
D gene: NA
CDR3 length: 17
V gene: TRBV15

CDR3 protein: CASSPLTGSGANVLTF
CDR3 DNA: TGTGCCAGTAGTCCACTGACGGGCTCTGGGGCCAACGTCCTGACTTTC
J gene: TRBJ2-6
clone size: NA
D gene: NA
CDR3 length: 16
V gene: TRBV19

CDR3 protein: CASSDRDRVHNEQFF
CDR3 DNA: TGTGCCAGTAGTGACCGGGACAGGGTCCACAATGAGCAGTTCTTC
J gene: TRBJ2-1
clone size: once
D gene: TRBD1
CDR3 length: 15
V gene: TRBV19

CDR3 protein: CASSLLRTEAFF
CDR3 DNA: TGTGCCAGCAGCTTACTGAGAACTGAAGCTTTCTTT
J gene: TRBJ1-1
clone size: NA
D gene: NA
CDR3 length: 12
V gene: TRBV7-2

CDR3 protein: CASNGQQAERFGEFF
CDR3 DNA: TGTGCCAGTAATGGCCAACAAGCGGAGCGCTTCGGGGAGTTCTTC
J gene: TRBJ2-1
clone size: few
D gene: NA
CDR3 length: 15
V gene: TRBV19

CDR3 protein: CASSAGGTYEQYF
CDR3 DNA: TGTGCCAGCAGCGCAGGGGGTACCTACGAGCAGTACTTC
J gene: TRBJ2-7
clone size: once
D gene: TRBD1
CDR3 length: 13
V gene: TRBV9

CDR3 protein: CAISETGGSYGYTF
CDR3 DNA: TGTGCCATCAGTGAGACAGGGGGCTCCTATGGCTACACCTTC
J gene: TRBJ1-2
clone size: NA
D gene: TRBD1
CDR3 length: 14
V gene: TRBV10-3

CDR3 protein: CASSPGGPNTEAFF
CDR3 DNA: TGTGCCAGCAGCCCGGGGGGACCGAACACTGAAGCTTTCTTT
J gene: TRBJ1-1
clone size: NA
D gene: NA
CDR3 length: 14
V gene: TRBV11-3

CDR3 protein: CASSPGQGTATNEKLFF
CDR3 DNA: TGTGCCAGCAGCCCAGGACAGGGGACAGCAACTAATGAAAAACTGTTTTTT
J gene: TRBJ1-4
clone size: NA
D gene: TRBD1
CDR3 length: 17
V gene: TRBV5-6

CDR3 protein: CASSVEEGREEQFF
CDR3 DNA: TGTGCCAGCAGCGTAGAAGAGGGGAGGGAAGAGCAGTTCTTC
J gene: TRBJ2-1
clone size: once
D gene: TRBD2
CDR3 length: 14
V gene: TRBV9

CDR3 protein: CASSRQPSADEQFF
CDR3 DNA: TGTGCCAGCAGCCGACAGCCTAGTGCAGATGAGCAGTTCTTC
J gene: TRBJ2-1
clone size: NA
D gene: NA
CDR3 length: 14
V gene: TRBV7-7

CDR3 protein: CASSGGLAQPYEQYF
CDR3 DNA: TGTGCCAGCAGCGGAGGACTAGCACAGCCCTACGAGCAGTACTTC
J gene: TRBJ2-7
clone size: once
D gene: TRBD2
CDR3 length: 15
V gene: TRBV9

CDR3 protein: CASTYRIPPRTRRINEQFF
CDR3 DNA: TGTGCCAGCACCTACAGGATCCCCCCGCGGACTAGGCGGATCAATGAGCAGTTCTTC
J gene: TRBJ2-1
clone size: NA
D gene: TRBD2
CDR3 length: 19
V gene: TRBV7-3

CDR3 protein: CASSLERPGGNEQFF
CDR3 DNA: TGCGCCAGCAGCTTGGAGAGGCCCGGAGGCAATGAGCAGTTCTTC
J gene: TRBJ2-1
clone size: NA
D gene: NA
CDR3 length: 15
V gene: TRBV5-1

CDR3 protein: CASSIFPELYSGANVLTF
CDR3 DNA: TGTGCCAGTAGTATTTTTCCAGAACTATACTCTGGGGCCAACGTCCTGACTTTC
J gene: TRBJ2-6
clone size: few
D gene: NA
CDR3 length: 18
V gene: TRBV19

CDR3 protein: CASSLVGVGTEAFF
CDR3 DNA: TGCGCCAGCAGCTTGGTCGGGGTAGGCACTGAAGCTTTCTTT
J gene: TRBJ1-1
clone size: NA
D gene: NA
CDR3 length: 14
V gene: TRBV5-1

CDR3 protein: CASSFGEASGRAEQYF
CDR3 DNA: TGTGCCAGCAGTTTTGGTGAGGCTAGCGGGAGAGCCGAGCAGTACTTC
J gene: TRBJ2-7
clone size: NA
D gene: TRBD2
CDR3 length: 16
V gene: TRBV27

CDR3 protein: CASRHSGDYNEQFF
CDR3 DNA: TGCGCCAGCAGACACTCCGGAGATTACAATGAGCAGTTCTTC
J gene: TRBJ2-1
clone size: NA
D gene: NA
CDR3 length: 14
V gene: TRBV4-3

CDR3 protein: CASSLRELTYEQYF
CDR3 DNA: TGCGCCAGCAGCTTACGGGAGCTCACCTACGAGCAGTACTTC
J gene: TRBJ2-7
clone size: NA
D gene: NA
CDR3 length: 14
V gene: TRBV5-1

CDR3 protein: CASSSRTSGGAETQYF
CDR3 DNA: TGTGCCAGCAGTTCAAGGACTAGCGGGGGCGCAGAGACCCAGTACTTC
J gene: TRBJ2-5
clone size: NA
D gene: TRBD2
CDR3 length: 16
V gene: TRBV27

CDR3 protein: CAWAEGGYNEQFF
CDR3 DNA: TGTGCCTGGGCCGAGGGGGGGTACAATGAGCAGTTCTTC
J gene: TRBJ2-1
clone size: NA
D gene: NA
CDR3 length: 13
V gene: TRBV30

CDR3 protein: CASSFTQGKETQYF
CDR3 DNA: TGTGCCAGCAGTTTCACACAGGGAAAAGAGACCCAGTACTTC
J gene: TRBJ2-5
clone size: NA
D gene: NA
CDR3 length: 14
V gene: TRBV6-6

CDR3 protein: CASSILDRGLSDTQYF
CDR3 DNA: TGTGCCAGCAGTATATTGGACAGGGGGCTTTCAGATACGCAGTATTTT
J gene: TRBJ2-3
clone size: NA
D gene: TRBD1
CDR3 length: 16
V gene: TRBV27

CDR3 protein: CASSPGTSGVDTQYF
CDR3 DNA: TGTGCCAGCAGCCCGGGGACTAGCGGGGTAGATACGCAGTATTTT
J gene: TRBJ2-3
clone size: NA
D gene: TRBD2
CDR3 length: 15
V gene: TRBV5-4

CDR3 protein: CASSSFQTSGGTQETQYF
CDR3 DNA: TGTGCCAGCAGCTCCTTTCAGACTAGCGGGGGGACTCAAGAGACCCAGTACTTC
J gene: TRBJ2-5
clone size: NA
D gene: TRBD2
CDR3 length: 18
V gene: TRBV7-2

CDR3 protein: CASSEFRGQTEAFF
CDR3 DNA: TGTGCCAGCAGTGAATTTAGGGGACAAACTGAAGCTTTCTTT
J gene: TRBJ1-1
clone size: NA
D gene: NA
CDR3 length: 14
V gene: TRBV25-1

CDR3 protein: CASELAYNEQFF
CDR3 DNA: TGTGCCAGCGAGCTCGCGTACAATGAGCAGTTCTTC
J gene: TRBJ2-1
clone size: NA
D gene: NA
CDR3 length: 12
V gene: TRBV7-9